A selection of T cell receptor beta chains follows, all from one sample in a study of T-cell memory formation after mild COVID-19. TCRdb called the 5' RACE reads again in MiXCR, with one record for every CDR3 protein. The sample lists 130,000 to 150,000 distinct CDR3 sequences; about 6.1% were seen once. Sequenced: PBMCs or a T cell subset sorted from them (not recorded which). All receptors derive from an adult woman who had mild COVID-19 (a few samples of this study predate the infection). Cell type and time point are not known. The CDR3 runs from the conserved cysteine through the conserved F or W. D genes are given only for firm matches. The size field is filled for only some rows; it gives once, few, many or a size class.

D gene	clone size	V gene	J gene	CDR3 DNA	CDR3 protein
.	many	TRBV4-2	TRBJ2-1	TGTGCCAGCAGCCCCGATTTAGGGCATGAGCAGTTCTTC	CASSPDLGHEQFF
TRBD2	few	TRBV7-2	TRBJ2-2	TGTGCCAGCAGCAAGACTAGCGGGGGTCTCCACACCGGGGAGCTGTTTTTT	CASSKTSGGLHTGELFF
.	many	TRBV29-1	TRBJ1-2	TGCAGCGTTGTGACGGGTCAGGTCGGTGGCTACACCTTC	CSVVTGQVGGYTF
.	many	TRBV5-1	TRBJ2-7	TGCGCCAGCAGCTTCGCAGGGGTGAACGAGCAGTACTTC	CASSFAGVNEQYF
TRBD2	many	TRBV27	TRBJ2-1	TGTGCCAGCAGTTTCGGGACTAGTTATCATCGGTTCTTC	CASSFGTSYHRFF
.	many	TRBV5-1	TRBJ1-1	TGCGCCAGCAGCCCCTGGGGGGATGGAAACACTGAAGCTTTCTTT	CASSPWGDGNTEAFF
.	many	TRBV7-6	TRBJ2-1	TGTGCCAGCAGCTTCCCTAGGTCATATGAGCAGTTCTTC	CASSFPRSYEQFF
TRBD1	few	TRBV18	TRBJ1-6	TGTGCCAGCTCCACGGACAGGGCGCGTAATTCACCCCTCCACTTT	CASSTDRARNSPLHF
.	few	TRBV5-1	TRBJ1-1	TGCGCCAGCAGCTTGGCGGCTGATCTGGGCACTGAAGCTTTCTTT	CASSLAADLGTEAFF
TRBD1	.	TRBV7-3	TRBJ1-2	TGTGCCAGCAGCCCCTTAGACAGGGTGCACTATGGCTACACCTTC	CASSPLDRVHYGYTF
.	few	TRBV29-1	TRBJ2-2	TGCAGCGTTGGACAGAGGAACACCGGGGAGCTGTTTTTT	CSVGQRNTGELFF
.	.	TRBV19	TRBJ2-3	TGTGCCAGTAGTCCTACAGGTAGCACAGATACGCAGTATTTT	CASSPTGSTDTQYF
TRBD1	many	TRBV7-9	TRBJ1-1	TGTGCCAGCAGCACGGGACAGGGCGGTCCTGAAGCTTTCTTT	CASSTGQGGPEAFF
.	few	TRBV6-1	TRBJ1-5	TGTGCCAGCAACAGGCTTAGCAATCAGCCCCAGCATTTT	CASNRLSNQPQHF
.	few	TRBV12-3/TRBV12-4	TRBJ1-5	TGTGCCAGCAGCCAAGACGGCAATCAGCCCCAGCATTTT	CASSQDGNQPQHF
.	few	TRBV20-1	TRBJ1-5	TGCAGTGCTAGGGCGGGCGAGGGGGAGGTGTATAGCAATCAGCCCCAGCATTTT	CSARAGEGEVYSNQPQHF
TRBD1	many	TRBV7-9	TRBJ2-2	TGTGCCAGCACCCTCAGGGGGCCCGGAACCGGGGAGCTGTTTTTT	CASTLRGPGTGELFF
.	.	TRBV3-2	TRBJ2-7	TGTGCCAGCAGCCAAGATCGGGGACAGGGGGAATCCAATCCTTTCTCCTACGAGCAGTACTTC	CASSQDRGQGESNPFSYEQYF
TRBD1	many	TRBV5-1	TRBJ1-2	TGCGCCAGCAGCTTGAGACAGGGAGACTATGGCTACACCTTC	CASSLRQGDYGYTF
TRBD1	few	TRBV12-3/TRBV12-4	TRBJ1-2	TGTGCCAGCAGGCGCAGGGGGACAGGGGAAAACGGCTACACCTTC	CASRRRGTGENGYTF
.	many	TRBV5-1	TRBJ1-1	TGCGCCAGCAGCTTGGGACAGACTACATCGAACACTGAAGCTTTCTTT	CASSLGQTTSNTEAFF
TRBD1	.	TRBV6-2/TRBV6-3	TRBJ2-7	TGTGCCAGCAGTTACCTACAGGGGTCCTACGAGCAGTACTTC	CASSYLQGSYEQYF
TRBD1	.	TRBV4-3	TRBJ1-1	TGCGCCAGCAGCCCAAGGACAGGGGACTTTAACACTGAAGCTTTCTTT	CASSPRTGDFNTEAFF
TRBD1	.	TRBV30	TRBJ1-4	TGTGCCTGGAGTGCCGGACAGGGACCTAATGAAAAACTGTTTTTT	CAWSAGQGPNEKLFF
.	.	TRBV7-2	TRBJ1-2	TGTGCCAGCAGCCCACGGGTGGGGTATGGCTACACCTTC	CASSPRVGYGYTF
.	.	TRBV29-1	TRBJ1-4	TGCAGCGTAACAGGGAAAAGTAATGAAAAACTGTTTTTT	CSVTGKSNEKLFF
TRBD1	many	TRBV5-1	TRBJ1-2	TGCGCCAGCAGCTCGGGACAGGGAATCTATGGCTACACCTTC	CASSSGQGIYGYTF
.	many	TRBV18	TRBJ1-2	TGTGCCAGCTCACCTAGGAGCGCCGGGGGTTTACCCCAGGCCGGCTACACCTTC	CASSPRSAGGLPQAGYTF
.	few	TRBV7-6	TRBJ2-5	TGTGCCAGCAGCTCAACCACCTCCCTGCGGGAGACCCAGTACTTC	CASSSTTSLRETQYF
TRBD1	many	TRBV20-1	TRBJ2-1	TGCAGTGCTTACAGGACAGGGGGCGAATATGAGCAGTTCTTC	CSAYRTGGEYEQFF
.	.	TRBV6-2/TRBV6-3	TRBJ1-2	TGTGCCAGCAGCGTCGTCGGACGGAACTTCCTTGGCTACACCTTC	CASSVVGRNFLGYTF
TRBD2	.	TRBV5-1	TRBJ2-1	TGCGCCAGCAATCGACTAGGCGGGGGAGACAATGAGCAGTTCTTC	CASNRLGGGDNEQFF
.	.	TRBV25-1	TRBJ1-2	TGTGCCAGCAGTGAATTTGGGACCACGCTGGGCTACACCTTC	CASSEFGTTLGYTF
.	.	TRBV12-3/TRBV12-4	TRBJ1-1	TGTGCCAGCAGTTTACGTAGGGGGGCGGGGACCAACACTGAAGCTTTCTTT	CASSLRRGAGTNTEAFF
.	many	TRBV6-5	TRBJ2-3	TGTGCCAGCAGTTTCCGGGGCCAAAGCACAGATACGCAGTATTTT	CASSFRGQSTDTQYF
TRBD1	many	TRBV19	TRBJ2-7	TGTGCCACCACACCACAGGGGCGGACCTACGAGCAGTACTTC	CATTPQGRTYEQYF
.	.	TRBV20-1	TRBJ2-4	TGCAGTGCTAGAGATGGTCCTATTCAGTACTTC	CSARDGPIQYF
.	.	TRBV7-6	TRBJ1-1	TGTGCCAGCAGCTTAGCGGTCTTACCCGGGGACACTGAAGCTTTCTTT	CASSLAVLPGDTEAFF
.	many	TRBV18	TRBJ1-1	TGTGCCAGCTCACCGAGGGGGAACACTGAAGCTTTCTTT	CASSPRGNTEAFF
TRBD2	.	TRBV30	TRBJ2-1	TGTGCCTGGTCCCGACTAGCGGGGGGGCCCAGTGAGCAGTTCTTC	CAWSRLAGGPSEQFF
.	.	TRBV12-3/TRBV12-4	TRBJ2-5	TGTGCCAGCAGTTTGTTTCGGCTACGGGAGACCCAGTACTTC	CASSLFRLRETQYF
TRBD1	.	TRBV3-1	TRBJ1-5	TGTGCCAGCAGCCAACGGACAGGGGATCAGCCCCAGCATTTT	CASSQRTGDQPQHF